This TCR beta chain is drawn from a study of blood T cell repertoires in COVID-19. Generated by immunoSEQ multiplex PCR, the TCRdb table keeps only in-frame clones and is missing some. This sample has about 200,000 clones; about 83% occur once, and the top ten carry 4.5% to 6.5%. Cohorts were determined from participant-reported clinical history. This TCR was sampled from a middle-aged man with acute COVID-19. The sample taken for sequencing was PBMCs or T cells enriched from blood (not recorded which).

CDR3 DNA: TGTGCCAGCAGCCCCAGGGACTTTTTCACAGATACGCAGTATTTT. This translates into CASSPRDFFTDTQYF. J is TRBJ2-3 and V is TRBV9; a weak D match, TRBD2 (6 bases). The V end was cut by 4 bases, the J end by 2 bases, with 14 bases between. Germline V gene lookup returns CDR1 SGDLS and CDR2 YYNGEE. The CDR3 loop spans 15 amino acids.